The clone carrying this TCR beta chain turned up a few times. What it recognizes is unknown. This specimen belongs to a study of post-analysis software for immune sequencing data. On the study more broadly: Patients had relapsing-remitting, secondary progressive or progressive-relapsing multiple sclerosis; some lacked subtype. Study-wide findings and caveats: Analysis by F measure revealed that same-batch samples clustered strongly together. Controls showed significantly higher normalized Chao1 diversity than did multiple sclerosis patients. There were a handful of TRBV segments more frequent in patients than controls, and TRBV5-6, TRBV5-1 and TRBV20-1 were among them.

The CDR3 totals 14 residues. CDR1 is SGHDT, CDR2 YYEEEE, per germline. V was cut by 0 bases and J by 5 bases, with 11 bases left in between. Unique-molecular-identifier-tagged TCR beta cDNA libraries were used. Researchers reported some 500,000 cDNA molecules coming from approximately 0.91 to 9.4 million T cells. TCRdb analysed the PCR reads with MiXCR anew, one entry per CDR3 protein. The table has 650,000 to 850,000 distinct CDR3 sequences, more than 45% seen once; the top ten hold roughly 4.4%. This receptor was obtained from a girl aged 5-17 years with multiple sclerosis. Sequenced: blood. The J gene is TRBJ2-5, the V gene TRBV5-6; D is uncertain. CDR3 sequence (DNA): TGTGCCAGCAGCTTGGGGGCAGGTTATGAGACCCAGTACTTC. It yields the protein CASSLGAGYETQYF.